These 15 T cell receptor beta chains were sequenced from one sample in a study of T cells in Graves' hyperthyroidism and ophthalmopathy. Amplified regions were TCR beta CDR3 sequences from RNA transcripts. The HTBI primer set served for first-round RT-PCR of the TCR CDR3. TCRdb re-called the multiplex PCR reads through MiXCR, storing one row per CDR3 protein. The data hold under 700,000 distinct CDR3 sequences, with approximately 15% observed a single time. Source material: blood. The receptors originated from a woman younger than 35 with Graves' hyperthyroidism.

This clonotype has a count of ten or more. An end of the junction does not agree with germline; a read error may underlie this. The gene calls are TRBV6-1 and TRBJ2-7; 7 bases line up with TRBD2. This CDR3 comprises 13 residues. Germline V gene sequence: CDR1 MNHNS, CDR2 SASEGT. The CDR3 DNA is TGTGCCAGCAGTAAAGCGGGGTCGGACGAGCAGTACTTC. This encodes CASSKAGSDEQYF.

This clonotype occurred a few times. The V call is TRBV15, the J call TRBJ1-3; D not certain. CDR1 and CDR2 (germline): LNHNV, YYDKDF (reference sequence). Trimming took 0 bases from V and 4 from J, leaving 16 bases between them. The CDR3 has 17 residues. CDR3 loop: CATSRDQYPLEGNTIYF. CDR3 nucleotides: TGTGCCACCAGCAGAGATCAATACCCCTTGGAGGGAAACACCATATATTTT.

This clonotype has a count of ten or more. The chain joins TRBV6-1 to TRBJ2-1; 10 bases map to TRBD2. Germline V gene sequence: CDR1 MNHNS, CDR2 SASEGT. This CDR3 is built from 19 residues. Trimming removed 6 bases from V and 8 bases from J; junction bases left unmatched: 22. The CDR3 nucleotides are TGTGCCAGCAGGAGACAGGGTTCCCTCTTAGCGGGAGGCAAGGATGAGCAGTTCTTC. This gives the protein CASRRQGSLLAGGKDEQFF.

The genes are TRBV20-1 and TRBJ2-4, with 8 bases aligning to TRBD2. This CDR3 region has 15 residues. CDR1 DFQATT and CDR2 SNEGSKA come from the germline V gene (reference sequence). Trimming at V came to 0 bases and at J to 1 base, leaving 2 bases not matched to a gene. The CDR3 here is CSARDRGGAKNIQYF. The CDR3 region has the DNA TGCAGTGCTAGAGATCGGGGGGGGGCCAAAAACATTCAGTACTTC.

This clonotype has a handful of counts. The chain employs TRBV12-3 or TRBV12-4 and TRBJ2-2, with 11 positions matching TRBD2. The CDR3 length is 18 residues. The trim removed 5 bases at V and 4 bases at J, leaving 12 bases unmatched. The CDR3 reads CASSHLAGGRASTGELFF. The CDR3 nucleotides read TGTGCCAGCAGTCATCTAGCGGGAGGAAGGGCCAGCACCGGGGAGCTGTTTTTT.

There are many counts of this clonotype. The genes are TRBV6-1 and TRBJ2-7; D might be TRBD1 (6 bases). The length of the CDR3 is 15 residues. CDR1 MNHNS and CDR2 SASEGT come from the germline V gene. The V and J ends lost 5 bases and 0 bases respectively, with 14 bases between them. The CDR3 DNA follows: TGTGCCAGCAGTTACCTACAGGGAAGCTCCTACGAGCAGTACTTC. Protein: CASSYLQGSSYEQYF.

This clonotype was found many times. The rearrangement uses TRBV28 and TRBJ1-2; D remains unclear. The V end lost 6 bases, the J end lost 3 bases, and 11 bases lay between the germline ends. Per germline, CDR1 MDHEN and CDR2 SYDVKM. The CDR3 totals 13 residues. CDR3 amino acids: CASRSGFYYGYTF. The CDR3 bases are TGTGCCAGCAGGTCCGGGTTCTACTATGGCTACACCTTC.

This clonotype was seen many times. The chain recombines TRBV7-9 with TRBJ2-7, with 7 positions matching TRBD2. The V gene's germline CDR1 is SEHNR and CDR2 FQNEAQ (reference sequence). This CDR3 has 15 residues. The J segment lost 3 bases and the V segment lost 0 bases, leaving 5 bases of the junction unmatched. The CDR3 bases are TGTGCCAGCAGCTTAGCGCTTGGGACTAACTACGAGCAGTACTTC. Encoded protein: CASSLALGTNYEQYF.

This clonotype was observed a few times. The CDR3 sequence: CASSLVGGGPYNEQFF. As DNA, the CDR3 is TGTGCCAGCAGCTTAGTAGGGGGAGGGCCTTACAATGAGCAGTTCTTC. The chain joins TRBV7-2 to TRBJ2-1; D might be TRBD2 (7 bases). V lost 1 base and J lost 4, with 14 bases in between. CDR3 size: 16 residues. Germline-derived CDR1 and CDR2 are SGHTA and FQGNSA. The full variable domain, with the rest looked up from reference TRBV7-2 and TRBJ2-1, is GAGVSQSPSNKVTEKGKDVELRCDPISGHTALYWYRQSLGQGLEFLIYFQGNSAPDKSGLPSDRFSAERTGGSVSTLTIQRTQQEDSAVYLCASSLVGGGPYNEQFFGPGTRLTVL.

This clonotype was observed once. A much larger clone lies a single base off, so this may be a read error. The CDR3 DNA reads TGCAGTGCCCCGGGGAGGCTTCTTGAGCAGTACTTC. Amino acid sequence: CSAPGRLLEQYF. The rearrangement links TRBV20-1 to TRBJ2-7, with D tentatively TRBD2 (6 bases). CDR1 DFQATT and CDR2 SNEGSKA come from the germline V gene (reference sequence). Trimming shortened V by 6 bases and J by 7 bases, and 16 bases separated the two germline ends. This CDR3 is built from 12 residues.

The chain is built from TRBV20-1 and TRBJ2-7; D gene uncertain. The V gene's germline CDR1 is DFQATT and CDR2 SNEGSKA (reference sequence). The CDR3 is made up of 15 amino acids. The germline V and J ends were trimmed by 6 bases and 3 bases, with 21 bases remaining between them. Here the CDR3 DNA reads TGCAGTGCCAGCAGCCCACCGGGCCCGGTCTACGAGCAGTACTTC. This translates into CSASSPPGPVYEQYF.

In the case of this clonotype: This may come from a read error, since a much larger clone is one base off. CDR3 sequence (DNA): TGTGCCGGCATTTTACCTTGGACCGCGGGCCAAGGAAACACCATATATTTT. Translation gives CAGILPWTAGQGNTIYF. This chain connects TRBV2 to TRBJ1-3; no definite D call. This CDR3 comprises 17 residues. Trimming took off 11 bases at V and 4 bases at J, with 27 bases between the two ends. CDR1 and CDR2 from the germline V gene are SNHLY and FYNNEI.

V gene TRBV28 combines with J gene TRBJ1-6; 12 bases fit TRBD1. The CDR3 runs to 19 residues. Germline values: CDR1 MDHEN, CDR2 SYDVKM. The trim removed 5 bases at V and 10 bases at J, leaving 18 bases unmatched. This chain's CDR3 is CASSLTGTGGFTGGSPLHF. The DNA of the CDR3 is TGTGCCAGCAGTCTTACGGGGACAGGGGGCTTTACCGGTGGGTCACCCCTCCACTTT.

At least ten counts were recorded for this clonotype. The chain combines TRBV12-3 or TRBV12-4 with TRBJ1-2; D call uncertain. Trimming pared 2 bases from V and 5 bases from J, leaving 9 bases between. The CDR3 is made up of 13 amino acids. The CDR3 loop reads CASSLRRQYGYTF. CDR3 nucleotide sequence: TGTGCCAGCAGTTTAAGACGGCAGTATGGCTACACCTTC.

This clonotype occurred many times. The CDR3 sequence is CASSLPGQGTDTQYF. DNA of the CDR3: TGTGCCAGCAGCCTTCCGGGACAAGGCACAGATACGCAGTATTTT. The chain joins TRBV11-2 to TRBJ2-3, with D possibly being TRBD1 (6 bases). This CDR3 is built from 15 residues. Germline assignment: CDR1 SGHAT and CDR2 FQNNGV. The V and J ends lost 5 bases and 1 base respectively, with 13 bases between them. The full variable domain, rest sourced from reference TRBV11-2 and TRBJ2-3, is EAGVAQSPRYKIIEKRQSVAFWCNPISGHATLYWYQQILGQGPKLLIQFQNNGVVDDSQLPKDRFSAERLKGVDSTLKIQPAKLEDSAVYLCASSLPGQGTDTQYFGPGTRLTVL.